The present T cell receptor (beta chain) was sequenced within a study of blood T cell repertoires in COVID-19. Study-level information: Material from acute and convalescent COVID-19 was sourced from the United States, Italy and Spain.

How the authors handled the data: It was from reference gene primer amplification that nucleated cell counts were estimated. Sequencing used immunoSEQ multiplex PCR; TCRdb keeps in-frame clones, though not all of them. V, J and clone size are taken as reported in that table, and D and trimming were inferred from the DNA itself. The sample contains 400,000 to 500,000 clones, 86% of which appear only once. The CDR3 totals 13 residues. V shed 8 bases and J shed 0 bases, with 11 bases lying between them. Per germline, CDR1 LNHDA and CDR2 SQIVND (reference sequence). J is TRBJ2-7 and V is TRBV19, with D maybe TRBD1 (6 bases). The sample taken for sequencing was peripheral blood. The receptor was isolated from a woman in her thirties with active or convalescent COVID-19. CDR3 residues: CASSADSSYEQYF. CDR3 sequence (DNA): TGTGCCAGTTCCGCGGACAGCTCCTACGAGCAGTACTTC.